A single T cell receptor (beta chain) is shown here with its context. Using a J-beta primer mix together with a sample-barcoded 5' primer, a second PCR was run for about 6 to 12 cycles. TCRdb reanalysed the 5' RACE reads using MiXCR and keeps one entry per CDR3 protein. The repertoire holds about 750,000 distinct CDR3 sequences, with around half as singletons. This sample is part of a study of blood T cells in healthy people across ages. This CDR3 region has 14 residues. V shed 7 bases, J shed 0 bases, and the junction held 6 bases outside the gene matches. CDR1 and CDR2 (germline): MNHEY, SVGAGI. What was sequenced was blood. The source of this sequence is a man at least 80 years old in good health. This rearrangement joins TRBV6-5 to TRBJ2-7, with TRBD2 matching 7 bases. The CDR3, as DNA: TGTGCCAGCACTGCGGGACTAAGCTCCTACGAGCAGTACTTC. It yields the protein CASTAGLSSYEQYF.